Presented here are 17 T cell receptor beta chains from one specimen sequenced in a study of blood T cell repertoires in COVID-19. Clones were read by immunoSEQ multiplex PCR, and TCRdb kept only the in-frame ones, dropping some. The sample carries roughly 120,000 clones, 86% recorded once. The sample taken for sequencing was peripheral blood. These receptor sequences come from a man between 70 and 80 years old who had recovered from COVID-19.

V usage is TRBV18 and J usage is TRBJ1-3; D is undetermined. V lost 4 bases, J lost 2 bases, and 9 bases lay in between. The CDR3 contains 14 residues. Per the germline V gene, CDR1 is KGHSH and CDR2 is LQKENI. The CDR3 loop reads CASSLEATGNTIYF. DNA of the CDR3: TGTGCCAGCTCACTAGAGGCGACTGGAAACACCATATATTTT. The full variable domain, completed using reference TRBV18 and TRBJ1-3, is NAGVMQNPRHLVRRRGQEARLRCSPMKGHSHVYWYRQLPEEGLKFMVYLQKENIIDESGMPKERFSAEFPKEGPSILRIQQVVRGDSAAYFCASSLEATGNTIYFGEGSWLTVV.

J is TRBJ2-7 and V is TRBV27, with no clear D. V shed 2 bases and J shed 4 bases, with 24 bases lying between them. CDR1 is MNHEY, CDR2 SMNVEV, per germline (reference sequence). The CDR3 runs 18 residues. The CDR3 spells CASSLHPGKLSSWYEQYF. CDR3 DNA: TGTGCCAGCAGTTTACACCCAGGAAAGCTATCGTCTTGGTACGAGCAGTACTTC.

V and J are TRBV7-8 and TRBJ2-1; maybe TRBD1 (6 bases). V was cut by 1 base and J by 7 bases, with 14 bases left in between. The CDR3 consists of 15 residues. Germline V gene data show CDR1 as SGHVS and CDR2 as FQNEAQ. The CDR3 coding sequence is TGTGCCAGCAGCTTAGTGGTAGACAGGAGAAATGAGCAGTTCTTC. Its translation: CASSLVVDRRNEQFF.

Turning to this clone: Distinct nucleotide sequences in the sample also encode this CDR3. V usage is TRBV29-1 and J usage is TRBJ2-3; 9 bases map to TRBD1. The CDR3 extends over 17 amino acids. V shed 3 bases, J shed 2 bases, and the junction held 12 bases outside the gene matches. CDR1 and CDR2 (germline): SQVTM, ANQGSEA. The DNA for the CDR3 is TGCAGCGTTGAGGGGAGACAGGGGGTAAGAGTCACAGATACGCAGTATTTT. Protein sequence: CSVEGRQGVRVTDTQYF.

The J gene is TRBJ2-1, the V gene TRBV18; D is uncertain. With 2 bases removed from V and 4 bases from J, the gap between germline ends came to 6 bases. The germline V gene has CDR1 KGHSH and CDR2 LQKENI. CDR3 length equals 13 residues. CDR3 sequence: CASSPTEYNEQFF. The CDR3 nucleotides are TGTGCCAGCTCACCAACAGAGTACAATGAGCAGTTCTTC.

V is TRBV5-1 and J is TRBJ2-5; tentatively, D is TRBD2 (7 bases). The CDR3 runs 14 residues. Trimming took off 0 bases at V and 4 bases at J, with 10 bases between the two ends. Germline CDR1 and CDR2: SGHRS and YFSETQ. CDR3: CASSLAGGGETQYF. The CDR3 DNA reads TGCGCCAGCAGCTTGGCGGGGGGCGGAGAGACCCAGTACTTC.

The rearrangement uses TRBV5-4 and TRBJ1-4; TRBD1 agrees at 7 bases. Germline V gives CDR1 SGHNT, CDR2 YYREEE (reference sequence). Trimming cost V 0 bases and J 5 bases; bases outside gene matches: 1. The CDR3 covers 14 residues. For the CDR3, the DNA is TGTGCCAGCAGCTTGGACAGGGGCAATGAAAAACTGTTTTTT. This gives the protein CASSLDRGNEKLFF.

This clone has a handful of counts. The chain combines TRBV14 with TRBJ2-1; D is ambiguous. Trimming removed 1 base at V and 11 bases at J, with 9 bases between. CDR3 length equals 12 residues. Germline-derived CDR1 and CDR2 are SGHDN and FVKESK. The CDR3 sequence is CASSQARLKQFF. The CDR3 DNA follows: TGTGCCAGCAGCCAAGCCCGGTTGAAGCAGTTCTTC.

The chain carries TRBV15 and TRBJ1-1, with TRBD1 identical over 9 bases. After removal of 4 bases from V and 3 bases from J, the junction contained 6 bases not matched to a gene. From germline, CDR1 is LNHNV and CDR2 YYDKDF (reference sequence). The CDR3 contains 15 residues. The CDR3 sequence is CATSTPTGGDTEAFF. The CDR3 DNA reads as TGTGCCACCAGCACCCCGACAGGGGGAGACACTGAAGCTTTCTTT.

The chain joins TRBV30 to TRBJ1-1, with D possibly TRBD1 on 5 matching bases. Trimming removed 2 bases from V and 5 bases from J, with 15 bases in between. The CDR3 has 14 residues. CDR1 and CDR2 (germline): GTSNPN, SVGIG (reference sequence). Written as DNA, the CDR3 is TGTGCCTGGAGTCGGGGGGGTTTGGGGACTGAAGCTTTCTTT. This gives the protein CAWSRGGLGTEAFF. The full variable domain, in which reference TRBV30 and TRBJ1-1 provide the parts outside the CDR3, is SQTIHQWPATLVQPVGSPLSLECTVEGTSNPNLYWYRQAAGRGLQLLFYSVGIGQISSEVPQNLSASRPQDRQFILSSKKLLLSDSGFYLCAWSRGGLGTEAFFGQGTRLTVV.

V and J are TRBV5-8 and TRBJ2-1, with no clear D. The CDR3 spans 13 residues. The ends were cut back, 0 bases at V and 8 bases at J, with 9 bases in the middle. From germline, CDR1 is SGHTS and CDR2 YDEGEE. The CDR3 DNA follows: TGTGCCAGCAGCTTGGGCCTTCGGGATGAGCAGTTCTTC. Translation: CASSLGLRDEQFF.

Of note for this clone: Different DNA sequences within this sample yield the same CDR3. The V call is TRBV9, the J call TRBJ1-2, with TRBD1 identical over 8 bases. CDR1 is SGDLS and CDR2 is YYNGEE in the germline V gene. With V trimmed by 2 bases and J by 1 base, 1 base remained unmatched. The CDR3 contains 14 residues. The CDR3 spells CASSVGQGNYGYTF. The CDR3, as DNA: TGTGCCAGCAGCGTTGGACAGGGTAACTATGGCTACACCTTC.

V usage is TRBV9 and J usage is TRBJ2-5, with a weak D call TRBD2 (6 bases). Germline-derived CDR1 and CDR2 are SGDLS and YYNGEE. The CDR3 is 14 residues long. Trimming shortened V by 4 bases and J by 1 base, and 11 bases separated the two germline ends. CDR3 amino acids: CASSPAGSQETQYF. In DNA, the CDR3 is TGTGCCAGCAGCCCTGCCGGGAGCCAAGAGACCCAGTACTTC.

V is TRBV5-1 and J is TRBJ1-1; perhaps TRBD1 as D (6 bases). The CDR3 runs 14 residues. Germline V gene lookup returns CDR1 SGHRS and CDR2 YFSETQ. V was trimmed by 0 bases and J by 4 bases, leaving 10 bases between them. The CDR3 is CASSLEQGATEAFF. CDR3 bases: TGCGCCAGCAGCTTGGAACAGGGTGCCACTGAAGCTTTCTTT. The whole variable domain, remainder taken from reference TRBV5-1 and TRBJ1-1, is KAGVTQTPRYLIKTRGQQVTLSCSPISGHRSVSWYQQTPGQGLQFLFEYFSETQRNKGNFPGRFSGRQFSNSRSEMNVSTLELGDSALYLCASSLEQGATEAFFGQGTRLTVV.

This clone was detected ten times or more. The J gene is TRBJ1-1, the V gene TRBV5-1; tentatively, D is TRBD1 (6 bases). Germline CDR1 reads SGHRS; CDR2 reads YFSETQ. The CDR3 totals 18 residues. Trimming left V 2 bases short and J 3 bases short, with 23 bases between. The CDR3 bases are TGCGCCAGCAGCTTCAGGGGCCTCCATACCAATAGACACACTGAAGCTTTCTTT. Protein product: CASSFRGLHTNRHTEAFF.

The chain recombines TRBV28 with TRBJ2-3; 10 bases match TRBD2. With V trimmed by 7 bases and J by 4 bases, 8 bases remained unmatched. Germline V CDR1 and CDR2: MDHEN, SYDVKM. This CDR3 contains 15 residues. CDR3 bases: TGTGCCAGCACCCCACTAGCGGGATCTCCAGATACGCAGTATTTT. Its protein is CASTPLAGSPDTQYF.

This rearrangement joins TRBV13 to TRBJ2-3; no clear D gene. This CDR3 comprises 16 residues. Looked up from germline, CDR1 is PRHDT and CDR2 is FYEKMQ (reference sequence). With 2 bases removed from V and 0 bases from J, the gap between germline ends came to 12 bases. CDR3 sequence (DNA): TGTGCCAGCAGCTTATCGGTCGGTCCTAGCACAGATACGCAGTATTTT. Amino acid sequence: CASSLSVGPSTDTQYF.